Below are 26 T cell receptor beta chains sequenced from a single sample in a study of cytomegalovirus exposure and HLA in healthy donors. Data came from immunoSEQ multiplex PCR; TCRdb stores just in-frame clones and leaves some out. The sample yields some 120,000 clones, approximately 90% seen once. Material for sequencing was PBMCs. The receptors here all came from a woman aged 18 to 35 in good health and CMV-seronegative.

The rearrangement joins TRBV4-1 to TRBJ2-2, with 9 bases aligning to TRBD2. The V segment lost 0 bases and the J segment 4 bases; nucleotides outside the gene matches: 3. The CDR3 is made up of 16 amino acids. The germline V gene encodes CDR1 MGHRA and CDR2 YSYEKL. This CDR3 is CASSQEGAGGTGELFF. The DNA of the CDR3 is TGCGCCAGCAGCCAAGAAGGAGCGGGGGGCACCGGGGAGCTGTTTTTT.

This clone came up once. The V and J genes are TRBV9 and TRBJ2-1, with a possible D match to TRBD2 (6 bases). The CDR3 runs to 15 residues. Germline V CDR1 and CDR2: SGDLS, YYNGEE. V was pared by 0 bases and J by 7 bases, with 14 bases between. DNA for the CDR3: TGTGCCAGCAGCGTAGGCGGGGTTTCAGGAAATGAGCAGTTCTTC. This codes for CASSVGGVSGNEQFF.

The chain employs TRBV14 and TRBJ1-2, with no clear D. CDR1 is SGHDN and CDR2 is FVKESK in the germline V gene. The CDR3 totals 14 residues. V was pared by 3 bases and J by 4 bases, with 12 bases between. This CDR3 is CASSQREISYGYTF. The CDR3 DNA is TGTGCCAGCAGCCAGCGGGAAATCTCCTATGGCTACACCTTC.

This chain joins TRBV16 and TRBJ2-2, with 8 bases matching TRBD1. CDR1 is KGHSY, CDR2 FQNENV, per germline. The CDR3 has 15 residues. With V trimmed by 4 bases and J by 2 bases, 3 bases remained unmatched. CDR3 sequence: CASSLQGANTGELFF. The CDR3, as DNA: TGTGCCAGCAGCCTTCAGGGGGCTAACACCGGGGAGCTGTTTTTT.

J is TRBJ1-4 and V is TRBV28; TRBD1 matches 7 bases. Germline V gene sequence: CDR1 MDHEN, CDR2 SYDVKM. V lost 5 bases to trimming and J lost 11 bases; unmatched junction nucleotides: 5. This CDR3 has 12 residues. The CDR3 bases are TGTGCCAGCAGTCCACCCAGGGGGAAACTGTTTTTT. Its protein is CASSPPRGKLFF.

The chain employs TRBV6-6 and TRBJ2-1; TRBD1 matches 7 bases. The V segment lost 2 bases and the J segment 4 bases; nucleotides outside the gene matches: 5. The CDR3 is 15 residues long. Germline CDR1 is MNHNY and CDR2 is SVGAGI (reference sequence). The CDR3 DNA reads TGTGCCAGCAGTTACCAGAGGGGGCAATACAATGAGCAGTTCTTC. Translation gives CASSYQRGQYNEQFF.

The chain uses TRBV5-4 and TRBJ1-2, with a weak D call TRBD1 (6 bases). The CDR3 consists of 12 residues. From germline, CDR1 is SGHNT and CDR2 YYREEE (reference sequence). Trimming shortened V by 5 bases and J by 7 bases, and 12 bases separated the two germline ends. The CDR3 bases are TGTGCCAGCAGACAGGGTTCGGGTGGCTACACCTTC. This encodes CASRQGSGGYTF.

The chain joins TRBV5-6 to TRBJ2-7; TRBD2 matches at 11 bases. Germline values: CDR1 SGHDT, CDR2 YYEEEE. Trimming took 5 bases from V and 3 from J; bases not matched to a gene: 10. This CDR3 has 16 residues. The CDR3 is CASRRGGLAGGYEQYF. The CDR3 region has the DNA TGTGCCAGCAGGCGTGGCGGCCTAGCGGGAGGCTACGAGCAGTACTTC.

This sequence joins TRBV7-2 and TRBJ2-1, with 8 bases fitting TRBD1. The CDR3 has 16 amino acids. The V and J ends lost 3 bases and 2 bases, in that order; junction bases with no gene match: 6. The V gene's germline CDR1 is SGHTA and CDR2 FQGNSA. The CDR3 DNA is TGTGCCAGCAGCTTCCGACAGGGGACCCCCTACAATGAGCAGTTCTTC. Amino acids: CASSFRQGTPYNEQFF.

For the CDR3, the DNA is TGTGCCAGCAGCGAAGGACAGGGAATCGGCGAGCAGTACTTC. It translates to CASSEGQGIGEQYF. The V and J genes are TRBV13 and TRBJ2-7, with 8 bases aligning to TRBD1. From germline, CDR1 is PRHDT and CDR2 FYEKMQ (reference sequence). The CDR3 runs 14 residues. V shed 5 bases and J 6 bases; nucleotides not matched to a gene: 9. The complete variable domain, with remaining parts taken from reference TRBV13 and TRBJ2-7, reads AAGVIQSPRHLIKEKRETATLKCYPIPRHDTVYWYQQGPGQDPQFLISFYEKMQSDKGSIPDRFSAQQFSDYHSELNMSSLELGDSALYFCASSEGQGIGEQYFGPGTRLTVT.

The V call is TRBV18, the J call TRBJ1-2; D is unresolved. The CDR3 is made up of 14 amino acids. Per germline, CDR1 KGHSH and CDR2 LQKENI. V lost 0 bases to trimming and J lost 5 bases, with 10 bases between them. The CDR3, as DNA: TGTGCCAGCTCACCACCGGAGGTTGGGTATGGCTACACCTTC. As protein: CASSPPEVGYGYTF.

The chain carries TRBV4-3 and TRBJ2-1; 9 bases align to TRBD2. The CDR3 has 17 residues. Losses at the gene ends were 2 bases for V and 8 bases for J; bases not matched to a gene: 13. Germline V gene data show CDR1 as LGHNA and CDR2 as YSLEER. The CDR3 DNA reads TGCGCCAGCAGCCAACAACCTTGGACTAGCGCGAGGGATGAGCAGTTCTTC. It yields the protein CASSQQPWTSARDEQFF.

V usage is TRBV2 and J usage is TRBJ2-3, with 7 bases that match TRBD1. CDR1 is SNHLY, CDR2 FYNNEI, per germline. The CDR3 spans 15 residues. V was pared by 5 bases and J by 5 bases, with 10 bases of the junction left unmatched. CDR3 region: CASSPLQGRLDTQYF. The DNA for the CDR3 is TGTGCCAGCAGTCCCCTACAGGGGAGATTAGATACGCAGTATTTT.

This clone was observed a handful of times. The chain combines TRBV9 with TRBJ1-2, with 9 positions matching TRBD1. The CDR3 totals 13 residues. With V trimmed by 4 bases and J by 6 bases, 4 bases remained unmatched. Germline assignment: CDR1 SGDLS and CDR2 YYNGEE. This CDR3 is CASSLDRGDGYTF. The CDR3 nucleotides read TGTGCCAGCAGCCTAGACAGGGGGGATGGCTACACCTTC.

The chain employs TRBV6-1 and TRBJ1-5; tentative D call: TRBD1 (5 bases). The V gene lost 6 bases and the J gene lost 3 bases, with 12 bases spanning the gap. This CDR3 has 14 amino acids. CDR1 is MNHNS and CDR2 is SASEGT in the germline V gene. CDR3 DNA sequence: TGTGCCAGCAGGCAGGGAGGCACCAATCAGCCCCAGCATTTT. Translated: CASRQGGTNQPQHF.

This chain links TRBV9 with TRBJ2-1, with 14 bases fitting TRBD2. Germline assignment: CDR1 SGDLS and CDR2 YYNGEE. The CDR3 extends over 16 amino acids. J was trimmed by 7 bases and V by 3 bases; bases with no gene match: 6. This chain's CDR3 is CASSELRLAGGNEQFF. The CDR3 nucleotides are TGTGCCAGCAGCGAGCTCAGACTAGCGGGAGGGAATGAGCAGTTCTTC. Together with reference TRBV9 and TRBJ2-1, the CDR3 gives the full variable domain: DSGVTQTPKHLITATGQRVTLRCSPRSGDLSVYWYQQSLDQGLQFLIQYYNGEERAKGNILERFSAQQFPDLHSELNLSSLELGDSALYFCASSELRLAGGNEQFFGPGTRLTVL.

The CDR3 nucleotides are TGTGCCAGCAGCGCGACAGGAGTCAATGAGCAGTTCTTC. It encodes CASSATGVNEQFF. J is TRBJ2-1 and V is TRBV9, with D perhaps matching TRBD1 (6 bases). V was trimmed by 3 bases and J by 6 bases, leaving 10 bases between them. Germline-derived CDR1 and CDR2 are SGDLS and YYNGEE. This CDR3 spans 13 amino acids.

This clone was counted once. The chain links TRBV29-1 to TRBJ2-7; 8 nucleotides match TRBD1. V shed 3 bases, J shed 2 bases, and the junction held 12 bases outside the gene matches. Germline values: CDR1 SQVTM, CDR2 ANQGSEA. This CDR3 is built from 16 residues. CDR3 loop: CSVDGGNRGNTYEQYF. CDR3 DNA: TGCAGCGTTGATGGGGGAAACAGGGGGAACACCTACGAGCAGTACTTC.

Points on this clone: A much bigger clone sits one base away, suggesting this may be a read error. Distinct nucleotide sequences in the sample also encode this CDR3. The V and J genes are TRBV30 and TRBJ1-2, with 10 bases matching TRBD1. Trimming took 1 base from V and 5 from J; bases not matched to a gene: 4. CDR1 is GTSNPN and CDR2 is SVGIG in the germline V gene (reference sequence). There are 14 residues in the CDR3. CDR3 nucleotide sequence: TGTGCCTGGAGTGCGGGACAGGGGTGGTATGGCTACACCTTC. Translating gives CAWSAGQGWYGYTF.

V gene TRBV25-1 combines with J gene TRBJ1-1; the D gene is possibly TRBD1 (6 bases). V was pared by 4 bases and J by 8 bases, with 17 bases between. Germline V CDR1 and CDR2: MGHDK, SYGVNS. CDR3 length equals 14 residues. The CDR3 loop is CASSGSWDTEEAFF. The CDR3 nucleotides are TGTGCCAGCAGTGGGAGTTGGGACACCGAAGAAGCTTTCTTT. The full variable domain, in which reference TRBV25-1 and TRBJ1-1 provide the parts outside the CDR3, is EADIYQTPRYLVIGTGKKITLECSQTMGHDKMYWYQQDPGMELHLIHYSYGVNSTEKGDLSSESTVSRIRTEHFPLTLESARPSHTSQYLCASSGSWDTEEAFFGQGTRLTVV.

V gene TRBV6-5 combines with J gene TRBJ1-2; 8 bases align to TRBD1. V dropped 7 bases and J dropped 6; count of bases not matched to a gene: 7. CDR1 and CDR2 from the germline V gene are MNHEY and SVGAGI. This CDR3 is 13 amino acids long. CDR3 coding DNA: TGTGCCAGCACCGACAGGGGTACGGATGGCTACACCTTC. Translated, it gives CASTDRGTDGYTF.

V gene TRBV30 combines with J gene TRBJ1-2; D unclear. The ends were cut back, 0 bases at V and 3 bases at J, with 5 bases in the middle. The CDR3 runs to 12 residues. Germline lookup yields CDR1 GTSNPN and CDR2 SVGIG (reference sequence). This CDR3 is CAWSVSDYGYTF. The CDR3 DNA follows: TGTGCCTGGAGTGTCAGCGACTATGGCTACACCTTC.

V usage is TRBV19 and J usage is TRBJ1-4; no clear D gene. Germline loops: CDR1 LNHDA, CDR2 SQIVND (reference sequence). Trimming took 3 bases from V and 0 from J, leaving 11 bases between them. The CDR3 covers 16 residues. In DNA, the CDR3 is TGTGCCAGTAGTATTGCCAGTCGCCCAACTAATGAAAAACTGTTTTTT. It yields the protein CASSIASRPTNEKLFF.

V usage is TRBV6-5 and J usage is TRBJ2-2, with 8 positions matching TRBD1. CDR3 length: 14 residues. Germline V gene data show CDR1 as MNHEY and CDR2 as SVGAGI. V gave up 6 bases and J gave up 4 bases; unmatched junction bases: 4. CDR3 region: CASRGQGRTGELFF. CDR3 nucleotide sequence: TGTGCCAGCAGAGGACAGGGACGCACCGGGGAGCTGTTTTTT.

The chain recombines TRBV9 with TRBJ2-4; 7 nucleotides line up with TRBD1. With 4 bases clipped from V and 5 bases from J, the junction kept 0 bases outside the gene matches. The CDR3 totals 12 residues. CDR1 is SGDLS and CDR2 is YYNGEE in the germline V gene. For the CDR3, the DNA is TGTGCCAGCAGCCAGGGGGAAAACATTCAGTACTTC. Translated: CASSQGENIQYF.

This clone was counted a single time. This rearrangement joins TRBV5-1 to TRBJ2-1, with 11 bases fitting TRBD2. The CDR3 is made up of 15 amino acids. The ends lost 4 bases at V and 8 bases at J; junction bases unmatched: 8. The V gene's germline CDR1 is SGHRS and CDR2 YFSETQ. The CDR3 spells CASSPTSGIGDEQFF. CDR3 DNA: TGCGCCAGCAGCCCGACTAGCGGGATAGGGGATGAGCAGTTCTTC.